This is a list of T cell receptor beta chains from one sample in a study of shared clonotypes between healthy human individuals. Method: immunoSEQ multiplex PCR; TCRdb's copy keeps in-frame clones and lacks some. In the table there are fewer than 850,000 clones, about 92% of which are singletons. The sequenced material came from memory CD8+ T cells from PBMCs. The receptors derive from a man between 18 and 35 years old in good health. Some clones in this sample may be carry-over from other donors' samples. CDR3s include the opening cysteine and the closing phenylalanine or tryptophan. D genes are given only for firm matches. Expanded clones get a size class; other rows say once, few or many, or leave the size out.

V	size	D	J	DNA	CDR3
TRBV2	.	.	TRBJ2-2	TGTGCCAGCAGTCTTTACTACACCCCTAACACCGGGGAGCTGTTTTTT	CASSLYYTPNTGELFF
TRBV4-3	.	TRBD1	TRBJ1-6	TGCGCCAGCAGCCTAGCGGACAGGGGAAATTCACCCCTCCACTTT	CASSLADRGNSPLHF
TRBV7-9	.	.	TRBJ2-7	TGTGCCAGCAGCTCGGACGGCTACGAGCAGTACTTC	CASSSDGYEQYF
TRBV9	.	.	TRBJ2-7	TGTGCCAGCAGCTCCGGACACCCATCCTACGAGCAGTACTTC	CASSSGHPSYEQYF
TRBV7-9	.	.	TRBJ2-2	TGTGCCAGCAGGGTGGGACCTCGGTCGGCCGGGGAGCTGTTTTTT	CASRVGPRSAGELFF
TRBV6-1	.	.	TRBJ2-7	TGTGCCAGCAGTGAACGACAGGTTCCCTACGAGCAGTACTTC	CASSERQVPYEQYF
TRBV28	.	TRBD1	TRBJ1-1	TGTGCCAGCAGTTCCAGGGGGCGCGGGACTGAAGCTTTCTTT	CASSSRGRGTEAFF
TRBV19	.	.	TRBJ2-7	TGTGCCAGTAGTATGAAACTAGCAGCCTACGAGCAGTACTTC	CASSMKLAAYEQYF
TRBV10-3	.	.	TRBJ1-4	TGTGCCATCAGTGAGCCCGCGACAAACGGGGAAAAACTGTTTTTT	CAISEPATNGEKLFF
TRBV7-2	.	.	TRBJ2-7	TGTGCCAGCAGCGGAACCCATTCTCTCGCCGAGCAGTACTTC	CASSGTHSLAEQYF
TRBV7-9	.	.	TRBJ2-7	TGTGCCAGCAGCTTAGACCTATTTAGCTCCTACGAGCAGTACTTC	CASSLDLFSSYEQYF
TRBV28	.	TRBD1	TRBJ2-7	TGTGCCAGCAGTGGGACAGGTCACGTCTACGAGCAGTACTTC	CASSGTGHVYEQYF
TRBV5-1	.	TRBD2	TRBJ2-1	TGCGCCAGCAGCTTGGAAACGGTCGGGGCAGGGAGGGTCTACAATGAGCAGTTCTTC	CASSLETVGAGRVYNEQFF
TRBV19	.	.	TRBJ2-7	TGTGCCAGTAGTAACCGGGACGACTACACCTACGAGCAGTACTTC	CASSNRDDYTYEQYF
TRBV11-2	.	.	TRBJ2-1	TGTGCCAGCAGCTTAGGGGTCAATGAGCAGTTCTTC	CASSLGVNEQFF
TRBV4-1	.	.	TRBJ2-7	TGCGCCAGCAGCCAAGATATCTCCTACGAGCAGTACTTC	CASSQDISYEQYF
TRBV18	.	TRBD1	TRBJ2-1	TGTGCCAGCTCACCACCGGACAGGGGGAATGAGCAGTTCTTC	CASSPPDRGNEQFF
TRBV10-3	many	TRBD2	TRBJ2-1	TGTGCCACCGCGGGGACTACTAACTCCTACAATGAGCAGTTCTTC	CATAGTTNSYNEQFF
TRBV9	once	.	TRBJ1-1	TGTGCCAGCAGCTTGGGGGGCCCGGGCACTGAAGCTTTCTTT	CASSLGGPGTEAFF
TRBV11-2	.	.	TRBJ2-7	TGTGCCAGCAGCCTCCCAGGGCTCCCCTACGAGCAGTACTTC	CASSLPGLPYEQYF
TRBV28	.	TRBD1	TRBJ2-2	TGTGCCAGCAGTCTAGGACAGGGTTGGACCGGGGAGCTGTTTTTT	CASSLGQGWTGELFF
TRBV15	.	.	TRBJ1-5	TGTGCCACCAGCAGAGGGGGGGATTGGGCCCAGCATTTT	CATSRGGDWAQHF
TRBV9	.	TRBD2	TRBJ2-7	TGTGCCAGCAGCGTAGGACTAGCTAGGGAGTACGAGCAGTACTTC	CASSVGLAREYEQYF
TRBV7-9	.	.	TRBJ2-5	TGTGCCAGCAGCCCCTCGGGGATGGTAGTTCAGCAACAGTACTTC	CASSPSGMVVQQQYF